A selection of T cell receptor beta chains follows, all from one sample in a study of blood T cell repertoires in COVID-19. This table comes from immunoSEQ multiplex PCR, and its TCRdb copy is limited to in-frame clones, with some not included. Here the sample spans about half a million clones, roughly nine tenths being singletons. Sequences were obtained from peripheral blood. The receptors originated from a man between 18 and 29 years old with COVID-19, enrolled during active disease. The conserved cysteine and the conserved F or W are not part of the CDR3 here. Each record gives: J gene, V gene, CDR3 protein.

J gene: TRBJ2-1
V gene: TRBV2
CDR3 protein: ASSQGGVSLTEQF

J gene: TRBJ2-3
V gene: TRBV10-3
CDR3 protein: AISSAQGGVDTDTQY

J gene: TRBJ1-1
V gene: TRBV5-1
CDR3 protein: ASSLEAETEAF

J gene: TRBJ2-1
V gene: TRBV24-1
CDR3 protein: ATSAQGSSYNEQF

J gene: TRBJ2-1
V gene: TRBV14
CDR3 protein: ASPGTAGPYSYNEQF

J gene: TRBJ2-1
V gene: TRBV3-1/TRBV3-2
CDR3 protein: ASSQDRTSGSGNEQF

J gene: TRBJ2-1
V gene: TRBV11-3
CDR3 protein: ASSLNGLLHNEQF

J gene: TRBJ2-7
V gene: TRBV5-4
CDR3 protein: ASSPPQGGFGEQY

J gene: TRBJ2-7
V gene: TRBV11-2
CDR3 protein: ASSSLGEQY

J gene: TRBJ1-6
V gene: TRBV7-2
CDR3 protein: ASSLRRGNSPLH

J gene: TRBJ1-1
V gene: TRBV14
CDR3 protein: ASSQVGRETEAF

J gene: TRBJ2-7
V gene: TRBV13
CDR3 protein: ASSLLLGASSYEQY

J gene: TRBJ2-2
V gene: TRBV3-1/TRBV3-2
CDR3 protein: ASSPLATSGGAGELF

J gene: TRBJ2-7
V gene: TRBV11-3
CDR3 protein: ASSFEGAREQY

J gene: TRBJ2-5
V gene: TRBV24-1
CDR3 protein: ATSGWPGHGQETQY

J gene: TRBJ1-2
V gene: TRBV4-1
CDR3 protein: ASSQGQATTVGDGYT

J gene: TRBJ2-2
V gene: TRBV28
CDR3 protein: ASSLRGGELF

J gene: TRBJ2-1
V gene: TRBV3-1/TRBV3-2
CDR3 protein: ASSYGAPGRGVYNEQF

J gene: TRBJ1-6
V gene: TRBV9
CDR3 protein: ASSAGQGGSPLH

J gene: TRBJ2-1
V gene: TRBV3-1/TRBV3-2
CDR3 protein: ASSQGARNEQF

J gene: TRBJ2-7
V gene: TRBV18
CDR3 protein: ASSPGTGGFEQY

J gene: TRBJ2-3
V gene: TRBV6-5
CDR3 protein: ATGRRGGTDTQY

J gene: TRBJ2-5
V gene: TRBV6-6
CDR3 protein: ASTPQGGQETQY

J gene: TRBJ2-3
V gene: TRBV6-5
CDR3 protein: ASSFKSGTQY

J gene: TRBJ2-3
V gene: TRBV28
CDR3 protein: ASTTPESNTQY

J gene: TRBJ2-2
V gene: TRBV24-1
CDR3 protein: ATSQRGLAGHTGELF

J gene: TRBJ1-5
V gene: TRBV5-6
CDR3 protein: ASGLRQQGDQPQH

J gene: TRBJ2-3
V gene: TRBV4-2
CDR3 protein: ASSQDLPPAGGSTDTQY

J gene: TRBJ2-3
V gene: TRBV18
CDR3 protein: ASSHRAGTTDTQY

J gene: TRBJ1-5
V gene: TRBV5-1
CDR3 protein: ASSPTSQGPNQPQH

J gene: TRBJ1-1
V gene: TRBV7-9
CDR3 protein: ASSSRTGRTEAF

J gene: TRBJ2-1
V gene: TRBV2
CDR3 protein: ASSEDLTLGGEQF

J gene: TRBJ1-2
V gene: TRBV5-6
CDR3 protein: ASSPRLTPYGYT

J gene: TRBJ2-3
V gene: TRBV5-4
CDR3 protein: ASSMGQGADTQY

J gene: TRBJ2-7
V gene: TRBV28
CDR3 protein: ASSRPGTASSYEQY

J gene: TRBJ2-2
V gene: TRBV7-8
CDR3 protein: ASSLAGAGGSGELF

J gene: TRBJ1-6
V gene: TRBV5-4
CDR3 protein: ASSPWEGSSPLH

J gene: TRBJ2-3
V gene: TRBV30
CDR3 protein: AWSGPRDTDTQY

J gene: TRBJ2-1
V gene: TRBV18
CDR3 protein: ASSPGTSGDNEQF

J gene: TRBJ2-3
V gene: TRBV24-1
CDR3 protein: AAGPGQGPDTQY

J gene: TRBJ2-5
V gene: TRBV5-1
CDR3 protein: ASSDARGETQY

J gene: TRBJ2-1
V gene: TRBV30
CDR3 protein: AWSFGTSYYNEQF

J gene: TRBJ2-7
V gene: TRBV7-9
CDR3 protein: ASSPKTGAIYEQY

J gene: TRBJ1-6
V gene: TRBV7-8
CDR3 protein: ASSRGTADNSPLH

J gene: TRBJ2-7
V gene: TRBV19
CDR3 protein: ASSIGTETYEQY